Below, 25 T cell receptor beta chains from the same sample are listed, as sequenced in a study of blood T cell repertoires in COVID-19. Repertoires were generated with immunoSEQ multiplex PCR, while TCRdb's copy carries only in-frame clones and drops some. The sample carries 250,000 or so clones, around 90% recorded once. Sequenced material: PBMCs or T cells enriched from blood (not recorded which). The source is a man aged 40-49 years who had been exposed to COVID-19.

The J gene is TRBJ1-1, the V gene TRBV20-1; TRBD1 might be the D (6 bases). CDR1 and CDR2 (germline): DFQATT, SNEGSKA (reference sequence). CDR3 size: 14 residues. V shed 3 bases and J shed 0 bases, with 11 bases lying between them. CDR3 protein: CSASRQAMNTEAFF. The CDR3 DNA follows: TGCAGTGCTAGTCGACAGGCTATGAACACTGAAGCTTTCTTT.

The rearrangement uses TRBV7-2 and TRBJ1-2; D might be TRBD1 (5 bases). The CDR3 runs 14 residues. V lost 5 bases, J lost 4 bases, and 14 bases lay in between. The V gene's germline CDR1 is SGHTA and CDR2 FQGNSA. CDR3 loop: CASSLLTVSYGYTF. The CDR3 bases are TGTGCCAGCAGCCTACTGACAGTCAGCTATGGCTACACCTTC.

The J gene is TRBJ1-2, the V gene TRBV24-1; 10 nucleotides match TRBD1. CDR1 KGHDR and CDR2 SFDVKD come from the germline V gene. V shed 4 bases and J 4 bases; nucleotides not matched to a gene: 2. The CDR3 is 14 residues long. The CDR3 loop reads CATSEGQGSYGYTF. CDR3 DNA: TGTGCCACCAGTGAGGGACAGGGGAGCTATGGCTACACCTTC.

This clone showed up just once. This chain connects TRBV9 to TRBJ2-1; the D gene is possibly TRBD2 (8 bases). Germline V CDR1 and CDR2: SGDLS, YYNGEE. This CDR3 region has 16 residues. V was trimmed by 4 bases and J by 3 bases, leaving 17 bases between them. The CDR3: CASSPGGSGNYNEQFF. The CDR3 DNA follows: TGTGCCAGCAGCCCAGGGGGTAGCGGGAACTACAATGAGCAGTTCTTC.

The chain carries TRBV19 and TRBJ2-1; 10 bases match TRBD2. V was pared by 5 bases and J by 9 bases, with 10 bases of the junction left unmatched. This CDR3 spans 15 amino acids. The germline gives CDR1 LNHDA, CDR2 SQIVND (reference sequence). Written as DNA, the CDR3 is TGTGCCAGTAGTCCCGGACTAGCGGTCGATGGTGAGCAGTTCTTC. Its protein is CASSPGLAVDGEQFF.

This chain links TRBV7-9 with TRBJ1-2; D remains unclear. Germline CDR1 reads SEHNR; CDR2 reads FQNEAQ (reference sequence). The CDR3 is made up of 15 amino acids. The V and J ends lost 0 bases and 0 bases respectively, with 8 bases between them. The DNA for the CDR3 is TGTGCCAGCAGCTTAGCTTCCAGTTCTAACTATGGCTACACCTTC. Translating gives CASSLASSSNYGYTF.

The J gene is TRBJ2-3, the V gene TRBV11-3; the match to TRBD2 covers 8 bases. The germline gives CDR1 SGHNT, CDR2 YENEEA. The ends lost 5 bases at V and 0 bases at J; junction bases unmatched: 7. CDR3 length: 16 amino acids. CDR3 in amino acids: CASSPGTSWSTDTQYF. As DNA, the CDR3 is TGTGCCAGCAGCCCTGGGACTAGTTGGAGCACAGATACGCAGTATTTT.

The chain employs TRBV27 and TRBJ2-1; 11 bases match TRBD2. The CDR3 runs 17 residues. Per germline, CDR1 MNHEY and CDR2 SMNVEV (reference sequence). The ends lost 3 bases at V and 0 bases at J; junction bases unmatched: 4. CDR3 residues: CASSFGTSGGSYNEQFF. CDR3 DNA sequence: TGTGCCAGCAGTTTCGGAACTAGCGGGGGCTCCTACAATGAGCAGTTCTTC.

The chain joins TRBV5-8 to TRBJ2-5; weak D call: TRBD2 (5 bases). Germline V gives CDR1 SGHTS, CDR2 YDEGEE. V was cut by 6 bases and J by 0 bases, with 18 bases left in between. This CDR3 contains 16 residues. CDR3 sequence: CASNSGLRTHQETQYF. DNA of the CDR3: TGTGCCAGCAACTCAGGCCTTAGGACTCACCAAGAGACCCAGTACTTC. The entire variable domain, with the rest obtained from reference TRBV5-8 and TRBJ2-5, is as follows: EAGVTQSPTHLIKTRGQQATLRCSPISGHTSVYWYQQALGLGLQFLLWYDEGEERNRGNFPPRFSGRQFPNYSSELNVNALELEDSALYLCASNSGLRTHQETQYFGPGTRLLVL.

The V and J genes are TRBV2 and TRBJ1-2; perhaps TRBD1 as D (6 bases). Trimming stripped 1 base from V and 8 bases from J, with 11 bases between. Per the germline V gene, CDR1 is SNHLY and CDR2 is FYNNEI. The CDR3 runs to 13 residues. The DNA of the CDR3 is TGTGCCAGCAGTGAAGACAGGGTCCGGGGCTACACCTTC. This sequence encodes CASSEDRVRGYTF.

The table lists this clone with a count of one. This chain links TRBV3-1 (or the pseudogene TRBV3-2) with TRBJ2-7, with TRBD2 matching over 7 bases. The CDR3 spans 15 residues. V lost 4 bases and J lost 2; bases outside the gene matches: 8. CDR1 and CDR2 from the germline V gene are LGHDT and YNNKEL (reference sequence). This chain's CDR3 is CASSPPRSGAYEQYF. CDR3 bases: TGTGCCAGCAGCCCCCCCCGGAGCGGGGCCTACGAGCAGTACTTC.

The chain carries TRBV7-9 and TRBJ2-5; 12 bases are shared with TRBD2. Germline V gene lookup returns CDR1 SEHNR and CDR2 FQNEAQ (reference sequence). CDR3 length: 19 residues. With V trimmed by 10 bases and J by 0 bases, 18 bases remained unmatched. The CDR3 loop reads CAISGGRGLAGKYQETQYF. CDR3 DNA: TGTGCCATAAGCGGGGGTAGAGGACTAGCGGGGAAGTACCAAGAGACCCAGTACTTC.

This chain connects TRBV9 to TRBJ1-2; 8 nucleotides align to TRBD1. The CDR3 is 14 amino acids. Trimming removed 3 bases from V and 8 bases from J; junction bases left unmatched: 9. Germline CDR1 reads SGDLS; CDR2 reads YYNGEE. This CDR3 reads CASSADQGASGYTF. In DNA, the CDR3 is TGTGCCAGCAGCGCCGATCAGGGGGCTAGCGGCTACACCTTC.

Only a few counts were recorded for this clone. This sequence joins TRBV28 and TRBJ1-1; D ambiguous. The CDR3 is 15 amino acids. Trimming stripped 2 bases from V and 7 bases from J, with 17 bases between. Per germline, CDR1 MDHEN and CDR2 SYDVKM. The CDR3 region is CASSLSDYSLGEAFF. The DNA for the CDR3 is TGTGCCAGCAGTTTAAGCGACTATTCCTTAGGTGAAGCTTTCTTT.

The chain has TRBV30 and TRBJ2-6; D is unresolved. Germline CDR1 GTSNPN, CDR2 SVGIG (reference sequence). CDR3 length equals 14 residues. V was trimmed by 1 base and J by 2 bases, leaving 6 bases between them. The CDR3 loop is CAWSGSTGANVLTF. Here the CDR3 DNA reads TGTGCCTGGAGTGGGTCTACTGGGGCCAACGTCCTGACTTTC.

The J gene is TRBJ1-5, the V gene TRBV10-3; possible D gene TRBD1, 5 bases. CDR1 ENHRY and CDR2 SYGVKD come from the germline V gene. Trimming removed 0 bases from V and 6 bases from J, with 15 bases in between. The CDR3 has 16 residues. In nucleotides, the CDR3 is TGTGCCATCAGTGAGTCGATTTCGGGGGTTAGTCAGCCCCAGCATTTT. This gives the protein CAISESISGVSQPQHF.

This rearrangement joins TRBV7-3 to TRBJ2-6, with unresolved D. The CDR3 runs 17 residues. V shed 2 bases and J shed 2 bases, with 13 bases lying between them. Looked up from germline, CDR1 is SGHTA and CDR2 is FQGTGA. CDR3 coding DNA: TGTGCCAGCAGCTTACCGTCTTCCACGGCTGGGGCCAACGTCCTGACTTTC. It codes for CASSLPSSTAGANVLTF.

The CDR3 coding sequence is TGTGCCAGCAGCTTACAGGGGCTCCAGTACCAAGAGACCCAGTACTTC. This translates into CASSLQGLQYQETQYF. V usage is TRBV13 and J usage is TRBJ2-5; TRBD1 is a possible D gene (6 bases). V lost 2 bases, J lost 0 bases, and 13 bases lay in between. The CDR3 loop spans 16 amino acids. From germline, CDR1 is PRHDT and CDR2 FYEKMQ (reference sequence). The variable domain in full, completed from reference TRBV13 and TRBJ2-5, reads AAGVIQSPRHLIKEKRETATLKCYPIPRHDTVYWYQQGPGQDPQFLISFYEKMQSDKGSIPDRFSAQQFSDYHSELNMSSLELGDSALYFCASSLQGLQYQETQYFGPGTRLLVL.

The chain combines TRBV19 with TRBJ1-2; TRBD1 matches at 9 bases. Germline V CDR1 and CDR2: LNHDA, SQIVND (reference sequence). V gave up 4 bases and J gave up 5 bases; unmatched junction bases: 5. The CDR3 is 14 residues long. The CDR3 is CASSTTGQGYGYTF. For the CDR3, the DNA is TGTGCCAGTAGTACCACGGGACAGGGTTATGGCTACACCTTC.

The chain employs TRBV7-2 and TRBJ2-7, with no clear D. CDR1 is SGHTA and CDR2 is FQGNSA in the germline V gene. The CDR3 has 14 residues. The V end lost 1 base, the J end lost 3 bases, and 10 bases lay between the germline ends. CDR3 sequence (DNA): TGTGCCAGCAGCTTAGAATCGAGTTACTACGAGCAGTACTTC. As protein: CASSLESSYYEQYF.

The chain joins TRBV5-4 to TRBJ2-1, with D perhaps matching TRBD1 (6 bases). This CDR3 region has 17 residues. Germline V gives CDR1 SGHNT, CDR2 YYREEE (reference sequence). Trimming took 4 bases from V and 4 from J, leaving 21 bases between them. CDR3 residues: CASSALSDRRTYNEQFF. In nucleotides, the CDR3 is TGTGCCAGCAGCGCCCTTTCAGACAGGAGAACTTACAATGAGCAGTTCTTC.

CDR3 DNA sequence: TGTGCCAGCAGTAGGGGTGGAAACACCATATATTTT. It is translated as CASSRGGNTIYF. The genes are TRBV9 and TRBJ1-3, with D possibly matching TRBD1 (5 bases). This CDR3 has 12 amino acids. V was cut by 5 bases and J by 3 bases, with 6 bases left in between. CDR1 is SGDLS, CDR2 YYNGEE, per germline.

V and J are TRBV7-2 and TRBJ1-4, with 8 bases aligning to TRBD1. V lost 3 bases, J lost 3 bases, and 3 bases stayed unmatched. CDR1 is SGHTA, CDR2 FQGNSA, per germline. This CDR3 is built from 15 residues. CDR3 bases: TGTGCCAGCAGCTTCCAGGGGGCCTCTAATGAAAAACTGTTTTTT. Translating it yields CASSFQGASNEKLFF.

The rearrangement uses TRBV27 and TRBJ2-1; TRBD1 matches at 11 bases. Germline V CDR1 and CDR2: MNHEY, SMNVEV (reference sequence). J gave up 5 bases and V 8 bases, and 8 bases lay outside the gene matches. CDR3 length: 15 amino acids. The CDR3: CASRQGDRGNNEQFF. In nucleotides, the CDR3 is TGTGCCAGCCGACAAGGGGACAGGGGGAACAATGAGCAGTTCTTC.

V usage is TRBV3-1 (or the pseudogene TRBV3-2) and J usage is TRBJ1-1; D is possibly TRBD1 (6 bases). Germline lookup yields CDR1 LGHDT and CDR2 YNNKEL (reference sequence). V gave up 5 bases and J gave up 5 bases, with 24 bases separating them. This CDR3 contains 17 residues. CDR3 loop: CASSDRWIYGQRTEAFF. Written as DNA, the CDR3 is TGTGCCAGCAGCGACCGATGGATATACGGACAGAGGACTGAAGCTTTCTTT.